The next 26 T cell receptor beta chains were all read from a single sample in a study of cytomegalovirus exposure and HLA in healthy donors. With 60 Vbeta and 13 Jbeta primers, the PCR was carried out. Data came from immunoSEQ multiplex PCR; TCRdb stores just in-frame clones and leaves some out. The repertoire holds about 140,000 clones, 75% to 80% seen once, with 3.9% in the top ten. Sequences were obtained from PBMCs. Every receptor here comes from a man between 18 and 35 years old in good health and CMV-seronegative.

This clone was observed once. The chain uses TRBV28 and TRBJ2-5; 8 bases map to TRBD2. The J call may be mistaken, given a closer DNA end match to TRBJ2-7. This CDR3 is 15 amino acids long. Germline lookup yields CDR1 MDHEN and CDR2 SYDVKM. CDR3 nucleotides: TGTGCCAGCAGTCTCAGCGGGGGTCTTATCTACGAGCAGTACTTC. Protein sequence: CASSLSGGLIYEQYF.

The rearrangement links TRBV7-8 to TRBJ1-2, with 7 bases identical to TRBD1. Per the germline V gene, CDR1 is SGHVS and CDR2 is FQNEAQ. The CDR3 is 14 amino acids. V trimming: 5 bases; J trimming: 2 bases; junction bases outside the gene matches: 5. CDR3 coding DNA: TGTGCCAGCAGCGAAGGGGGCTGGAACTATGGCTACACCTTC. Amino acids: CASSEGGWNYGYTF.

CDR3 amino acids: CASGTGNTEAFF. CDR3 in DNA: TGTGCCAGCGGGACAGGGAACACTGAAGCTTTCTTT. The genes are TRBV2 and TRBJ1-1, with 8 bases fitting TRBD1. Per the germline V gene, CDR1 is SNHLY and CDR2 is FYNNEI. The CDR3 is 12 residues long. J lost 1 base, V lost 8 bases, and 0 bases had no gene match.

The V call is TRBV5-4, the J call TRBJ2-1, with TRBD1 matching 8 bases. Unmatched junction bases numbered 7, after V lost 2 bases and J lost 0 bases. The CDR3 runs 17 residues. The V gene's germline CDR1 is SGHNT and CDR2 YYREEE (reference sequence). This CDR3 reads CASSFPGGRDSYNEQFF. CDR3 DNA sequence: TGTGCCAGCAGCTTCCCAGGGGGCAGAGACTCCTACAATGAGCAGTTCTTC.

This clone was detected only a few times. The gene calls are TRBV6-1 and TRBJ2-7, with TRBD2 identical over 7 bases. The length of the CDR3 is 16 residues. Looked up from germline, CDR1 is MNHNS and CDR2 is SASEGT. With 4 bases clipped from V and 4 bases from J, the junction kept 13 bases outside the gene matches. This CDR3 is CASSGGHERGGYEQYF. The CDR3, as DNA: TGTGCCAGCAGTGGAGGACATGAGCGGGGCGGTTACGAGCAGTACTTC.

Here the CDR3 DNA reads TGTGCCAGCAGCGCACATGGGCCAGGCACCGGGGAGCTGTTTTTT. Its translation is CASSAHGPGTGELFF. V and J are TRBV7-2 and TRBJ2-2; D gene ambiguous. The V end lost 5 bases, the J end lost 4 bases, and 14 bases lay between the germline ends. CDR1 and CDR2 (germline): SGHTA, FQGNSA. The CDR3 has 15 amino acids. Supplemented by reference TRBV7-2 and TRBJ2-2, the full variable domain reads GAGVSQSPSNKVTEKGKDVELRCDPISGHTALYWYRQSLGQGLEFLIYFQGNSAPDKSGLPSDRFSAERTGGSVSTLTIQRTQQEDSAVYLCASSAHGPGTGELFFGEGSRLTVL.

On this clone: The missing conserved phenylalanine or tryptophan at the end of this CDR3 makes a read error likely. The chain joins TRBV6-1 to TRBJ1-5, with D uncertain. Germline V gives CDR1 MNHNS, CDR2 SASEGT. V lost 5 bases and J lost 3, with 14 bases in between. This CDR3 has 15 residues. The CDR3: CASSLLDTANQPQHL. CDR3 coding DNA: TGTGCCAGCAGTTTGCTCGACACGGCCAATCAGCCCCAGCATCTT.

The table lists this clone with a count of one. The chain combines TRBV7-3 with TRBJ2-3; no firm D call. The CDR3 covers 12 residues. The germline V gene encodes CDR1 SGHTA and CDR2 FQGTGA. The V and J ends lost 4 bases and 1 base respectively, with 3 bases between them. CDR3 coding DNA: TGTGCCAGCAGCTCGGGCACAGATACGCAGTATTTT. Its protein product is CASSSGTDTQYF.

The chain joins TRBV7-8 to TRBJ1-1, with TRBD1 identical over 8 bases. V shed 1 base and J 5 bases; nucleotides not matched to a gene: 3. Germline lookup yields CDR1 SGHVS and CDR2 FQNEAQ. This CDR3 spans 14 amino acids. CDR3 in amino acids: CASSLGDRGTEAFF. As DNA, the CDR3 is TGTGCCAGCAGCTTAGGAGACAGGGGAACTGAAGCTTTCTTT.

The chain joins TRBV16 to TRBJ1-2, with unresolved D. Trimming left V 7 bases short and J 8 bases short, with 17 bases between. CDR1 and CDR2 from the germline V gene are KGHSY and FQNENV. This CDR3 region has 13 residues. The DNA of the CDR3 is TGTGCCAGCACCCCGGCCCGGGTTGAAGGCTACACCTTC. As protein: CASTPARVEGYTF.

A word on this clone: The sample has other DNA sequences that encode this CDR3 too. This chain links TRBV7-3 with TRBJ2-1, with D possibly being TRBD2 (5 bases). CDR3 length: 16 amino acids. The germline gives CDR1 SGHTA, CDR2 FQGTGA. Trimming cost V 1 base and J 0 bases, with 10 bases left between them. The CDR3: CASSLRTGSSYNEQFF. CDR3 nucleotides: TGTGCCAGCAGCTTAAGGACGGGAAGCTCCTACAATGAGCAGTTCTTC.

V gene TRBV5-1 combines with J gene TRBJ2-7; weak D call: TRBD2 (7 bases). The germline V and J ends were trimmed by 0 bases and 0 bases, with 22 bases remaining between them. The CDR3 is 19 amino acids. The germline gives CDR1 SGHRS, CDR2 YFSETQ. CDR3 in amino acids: CASSLALNLGGRGSYEQYF. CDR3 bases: TGCGCCAGCAGCTTGGCCCTTAATCTGGGGGGGCGCGGCTCCTACGAGCAGTACTTC.

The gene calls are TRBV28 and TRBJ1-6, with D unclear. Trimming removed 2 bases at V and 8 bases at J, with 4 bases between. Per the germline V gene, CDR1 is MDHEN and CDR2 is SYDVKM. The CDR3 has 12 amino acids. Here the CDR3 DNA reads TGTGCCAGCAGTTTACTTTATTCACCCCTCCACTTT. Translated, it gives CASSLLYSPLHF.

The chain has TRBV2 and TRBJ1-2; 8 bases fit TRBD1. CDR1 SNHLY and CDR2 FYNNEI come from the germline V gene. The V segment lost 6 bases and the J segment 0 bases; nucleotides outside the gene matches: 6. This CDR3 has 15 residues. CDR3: CASRSGQVANYGYTF. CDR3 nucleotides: TGTGCCAGCAGGTCGGGACAGGTAGCTAACTATGGCTACACCTTC. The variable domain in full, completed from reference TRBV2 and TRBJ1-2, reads EPEVTQTPSHQVTQMGQEVILRCVPISNHLYFYWYRQILGQKVEFLVSFYNNEISEKSEIFDDQFSVERPDGSNFTLKIRSTKLEDSAMYFCASRSGQVANYGYTFGSGTRLTVV.

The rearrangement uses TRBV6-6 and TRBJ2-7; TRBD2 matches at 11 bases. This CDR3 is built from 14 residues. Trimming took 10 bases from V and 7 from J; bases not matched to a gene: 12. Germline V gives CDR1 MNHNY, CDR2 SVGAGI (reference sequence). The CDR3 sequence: CATIRSGGAREQYF. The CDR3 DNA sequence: TGTGCCACCATCCGTAGCGGGGGGGCTCGGGAGCAGTACTTC.

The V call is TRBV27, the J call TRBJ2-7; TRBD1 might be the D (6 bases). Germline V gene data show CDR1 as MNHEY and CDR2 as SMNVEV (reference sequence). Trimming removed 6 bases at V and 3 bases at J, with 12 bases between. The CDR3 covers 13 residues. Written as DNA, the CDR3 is TGTGCCAGCAGGAGGACAGCTAGCTACGAGCAGTACTTC. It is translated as CASRRTASYEQYF.

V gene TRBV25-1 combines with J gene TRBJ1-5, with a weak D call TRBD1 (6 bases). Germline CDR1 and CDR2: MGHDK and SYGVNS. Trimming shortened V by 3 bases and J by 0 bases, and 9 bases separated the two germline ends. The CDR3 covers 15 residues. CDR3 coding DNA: TGTGCCAGCAGTGATGGGGGCCTTAGCAATCAGCCCCAGCATTTT. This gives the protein CASSDGGLSNQPQHF.

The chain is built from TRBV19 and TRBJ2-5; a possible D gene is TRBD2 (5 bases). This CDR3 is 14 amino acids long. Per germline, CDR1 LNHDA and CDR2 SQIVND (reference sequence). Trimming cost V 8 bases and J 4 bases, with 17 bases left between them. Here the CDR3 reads CASGGGYPRETQYF. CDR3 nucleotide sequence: TGTGCCAGTGGTGGAGGCTATCCCAGAGAGACCCAGTACTTC.

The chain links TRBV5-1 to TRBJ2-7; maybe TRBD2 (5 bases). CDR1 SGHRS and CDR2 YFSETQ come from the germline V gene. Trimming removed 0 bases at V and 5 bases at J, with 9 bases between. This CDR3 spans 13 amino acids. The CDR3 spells CASSLAGVDEQYF. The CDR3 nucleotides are TGCGCCAGCAGCTTGGCCGGGGTCGACGAGCAGTACTTC.

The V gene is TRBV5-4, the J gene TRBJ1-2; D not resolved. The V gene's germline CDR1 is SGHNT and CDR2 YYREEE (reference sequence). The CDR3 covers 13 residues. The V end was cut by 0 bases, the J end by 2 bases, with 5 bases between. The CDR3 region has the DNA TGTGCCAGCAGCTTGGGGGCCAACTATGGCTACACCTTC. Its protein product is CASSLGANYGYTF.

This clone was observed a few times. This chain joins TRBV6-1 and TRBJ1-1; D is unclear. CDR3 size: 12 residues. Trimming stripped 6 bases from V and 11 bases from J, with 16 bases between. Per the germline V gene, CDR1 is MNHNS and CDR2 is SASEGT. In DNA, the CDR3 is TGTGCCAGCAGAGAGGGAGCCCCCGAGGCTTTCTTT. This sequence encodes CASREGAPEAFF.

The CDR3 nucleotides read TGTGCCAGCAGCTTATCGTTCCGGGGGGGCCTTCATGAGCAGTTCTTC. Its protein is CASSLSFRGGLHEQFF. V gene TRBV7-2 combines with J gene TRBJ2-1; the match to TRBD2 covers 8 bases. CDR3 length equals 16 residues. The junction had 11 bases not matched to a gene; V was cut back by 2 bases and J by 8 bases. Germline CDR1 reads SGHTA; CDR2 reads FQGNSA.

CDR3 nucleotides: TGTGCCAGCAGTTTATCCCCTCTTGGCACCTACGAGCAGTACTTC. It is translated as CASSLSPLGTYEQYF. The chain has TRBV27 and TRBJ2-7; no clear D. This CDR3 comprises 15 residues. The ends were cut back, 0 bases at V and 2 bases at J, with 11 bases in the middle. Looked up from germline, CDR1 is MNHEY and CDR2 is SMNVEV (reference sequence).

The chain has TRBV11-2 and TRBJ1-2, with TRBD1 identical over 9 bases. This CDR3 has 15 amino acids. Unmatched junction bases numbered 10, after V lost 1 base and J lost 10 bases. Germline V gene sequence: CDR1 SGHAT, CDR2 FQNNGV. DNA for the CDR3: TGTGCCAGCAGCTTAGCCTCCGGGACAGGGAGGGACTACACCTTC. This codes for CASSLASGTGRDYTF.

Here the CDR3 reads CASSLGGAGSLAKNIQYF. The DNA of the CDR3 is TGTGCCAGCAGCTTGGGGGGGGCAGGGAGTCTAGCCAAAAACATTCAGTACTTC. This sequence joins TRBV7-8 and TRBJ2-4, with D perhaps TRBD2 (7 bases). This CDR3 has 18 amino acids. V lost 3 bases and J lost 0, with 18 bases in between. The germline gives CDR1 SGHVS, CDR2 FQNEAQ.

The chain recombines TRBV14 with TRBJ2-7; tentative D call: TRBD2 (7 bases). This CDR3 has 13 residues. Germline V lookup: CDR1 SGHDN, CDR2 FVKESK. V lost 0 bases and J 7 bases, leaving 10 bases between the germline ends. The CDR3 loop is CASSQERGQEQYF. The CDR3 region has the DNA TGTGCCAGCAGCCAAGAGCGGGGGCAAGAGCAGTACTTC.